This T cell receptor beta chain was sequenced in a study of PD-1 blockade in classical Hodgkin lymphoma. The CDR3 is 14 residues long. Germline values: CDR1 SGHVS, CDR2 FQNEAQ. The V gene lost 2 bases and the J gene lost 1 base, with 5 bases spanning the gap. Every patient had relapsed following autologous stem cell transplantation, and cohorts differed in brentuximab vedotin exposure. Method: immunoSEQ multiplex PCR; TCRdb's copy keeps in-frame clones and lacks some. Of over 50,000 clones listed, 81% are singletons. This rearrangement joins TRBV7-8 to TRBJ2-2; D is uncertain. The sample consisted of peripheral blood mononuclear cells (PBMCs), taken at baseline. The source is a human donor with classical Hodgkin lymphoma. CDR3 coding DNA: TGTGCCAGCAGCTTATGGGGGAACACCGGGGAGCTGTTTTTT. Amino acid sequence: CASSLWGNTGELFF. Full variable domain (remainder filled in from reference TRBV7-8 and TRBJ2-2): GAGVSQSPRYKVAKRGQDVALRCDPISGHVSLFWYQQALGQGPEFLTYFQNEAQLDKSGLPSDRFFAERPEGSVSTLKIQRTQQEDSAVYLCASSLWGNTGELFFGEGSRLTVL.